These 2 T cell receptor beta chains came from one sample sequenced in a study of cytomegalovirus exposure and HLA in healthy donors. PCR was performed using 60 Vbeta and 13 Jbeta primers. This table comes from immunoSEQ multiplex PCR, and its TCRdb copy is limited to in-frame clones, with some not included. The sample includes fewer than 200,000 clones, 60% to 80% seen only once; the top ten take 9.7%. The sample comprised PBMCs. Every receptor here comes from a man in his late teens or twenties in good health and CMV-seropositive.

The chain is built from TRBV10-3 and TRBJ2-5, with unresolved D. Germline CDR1 and CDR2: ENHRY and SYGVKD. With 5 bases removed from V and 3 bases from J, the gap between germline ends came to 10 bases. This CDR3 comprises 13 residues. The CDR3 region is CAISMTGKETQYF. The CDR3 DNA sequence: TGTGCCATCAGTATGACTGGTAAAGAGACCCAGTACTTC.

The chain's CDR3 is CASSGSGRAPDTQYF. The CDR3, as DNA: TGTGCCAGCAGCGGTAGCGGGAGGGCCCCAGATACGCAGTATTTT. V usage is TRBV7-6 and J usage is TRBJ2-3; 11 bases are a match to TRBD2. The CDR3 has 15 residues. The trim removed 5 bases at V and 4 bases at J, leaving 5 bases unmatched. Per the germline V gene, CDR1 is SGHVS and CDR2 is FNYEAQ.